Each of the 17 T cell receptor beta chains below was sequenced from the same sample in a study of early stage breast cancer tumors. Using immunoSEQ multiplex PCR, the repertoire was profiled, and TCRdb retains in-frame clones only, with some absent. The profile shows roughly 49,000 clones, roughly 78% of them singletons. What was sequenced was blood. These receptor sequences come from a person in their 40s with breast cancer.

The chain employs TRBV5-5 and TRBJ2-2; D is perhaps TRBD2 (5 bases). The germline V gene encodes CDR1 SGHKS and CDR2 YYEKEE (reference sequence). This CDR3 is built from 15 residues. With 0 bases removed from V and 6 bases from J, the gap between germline ends came to 12 bases. The CDR3 region has the DNA TGTGCCAGCAGCTTGGAAACTAGTAGAGCCGGGGAGCTGTTTTTT. This sequence encodes CASSLETSRAGELFF.

With regard to this clone: Germline and junction disagree at one end, which may indicate a read error. The genes are TRBV6-1 and TRBJ1-4; D is undetermined. This CDR3 is 14 amino acids long. CDR1 is MNHNS and CDR2 is SASEGT in the germline V gene. The CDR3 DNA reads as TGTGCCAGCGGTGACACCCGAACTAATGAAAAACTGTTTTTT. As protein: CASGDTRTNEKLFF.

The rearrangement links TRBV6-6 to TRBJ2-1, with D possibly being TRBD2 (6 bases). The CDR3 runs to 14 residues. The germline CDR1 and CDR2 sequences are MNHNY and SVGAGI (reference sequence). The germline V and J ends were trimmed by 2 bases and 6 bases, with 11 bases remaining between them. CDR3 DNA: TGTGCCAGCAGTTACCCGGGAGACCGCAATGAGCAGTTCTTC. This encodes CASSYPGDRNEQFF.

The gene calls are TRBV11-2 and TRBJ1-3; TRBD1 agrees at 8 bases. V gave up 6 bases and J gave up 3 bases; unmatched junction bases: 7. The CDR3 is made up of 15 amino acids. The V gene's germline CDR1 is SGHAT and CDR2 FQNNGV. CDR3 in DNA: TGTGCCAGCAGGGGGACAGGTCTAAGTGGAAACACCATATATTTT. This encodes CASRGTGLSGNTIYF.

The chain has TRBV7-9 and TRBJ2-5, with 7 positions matching TRBD1. V was clipped by 5 bases and J by 3 bases; unmatched bases: 3. The CDR3 is 13 residues long. Germline CDR1 reads SEHNR; CDR2 reads FQNEAQ (reference sequence). CDR3: CASSPGTEETQYF. The CDR3 DNA sequence: TGTGCCAGCAGCCCAGGGACAGAAGAGACCCAGTACTTC.

The CDR3 reads CASSLTGGDGYTF. In DNA form, the CDR3 reads TGTGCCAGCAGCTTAACAGGGGGGGATGGCTACACCTTC. The J gene is TRBJ1-2, the V gene TRBV7-9; 8 bases fit TRBD1. V shed 2 bases and J 6 bases; nucleotides not matched to a gene: 2. From germline, CDR1 is SEHNR and CDR2 FQNEAQ (reference sequence). CDR3 size: 13 residues.

The V call is TRBV2, the J call TRBJ1-3; D is possibly TRBD1 (6 bases). The CDR3 runs to 12 residues. Germline CDR1 reads SNHLY; CDR2 reads FYNNEI. Trimming left V 7 bases short and J 8 bases short, with 12 bases between. As DNA, the CDR3 is TGTGCCAGCACCCAGGGGACGGACACCATATATTTT. The encoded protein is CASTQGTDTIYF.

The chain combines TRBV27 with TRBJ2-1; 9 nucleotides agree with TRBD2. From germline, CDR1 is MNHEY and CDR2 SMNVEV (reference sequence). With V trimmed by 5 bases and J by 8 bases, 16 bases remained unmatched. This CDR3 has 17 amino acids. The DNA for the CDR3 is TGTGCCAGCAGTCCTCCTAACGGACTAGCGAACGGAGATGAGCAGTTCTTC. It encodes CASSPPNGLANGDEQFF.

CDR3 DNA: TGTGCCAGCAGTTACAGGACAGGGATGAATGAAAAACTGTTTTTT. As protein: CASSYRTGMNEKLFF. This chain links TRBV6-5 with TRBJ1-4, with 8 bases identical to TRBD1. The length of the CDR3 is 15 residues. CDR1 MNHEY and CDR2 SVGAGI come from the germline V gene. The junction had 4 bases not matched to a gene; V was cut back by 2 bases and J by 5 bases.

The gene calls are TRBV30 and TRBJ2-4; D call uncertain. V lost 4 bases to trimming and J lost 0 bases, with 10 bases between them. The CDR3 covers 14 residues. Per the germline V gene, CDR1 is GTSNPN and CDR2 is SVGIG (reference sequence). The CDR3 sequence is CAWTAGIAKNIQYF. CDR3 nucleotide sequence: TGTGCCTGGACGGCAGGCATAGCCAAAAACATTCAGTACTTC.

The CDR3 nucleotides read TGTGCCAGCAGCCAAGATACCTTCCCCCGCTACGAGCAGTACTTC. Its translation: CASSQDTFPRYEQYF. The gene calls are TRBV4-2 and TRBJ2-7; D unclear. Trimming took 0 bases from V and 3 from J, leaving 12 bases between them. Germline values: CDR1 LGHNA, CDR2 YNFKEQ. The CDR3 has 15 amino acids.

This chain links TRBV21-1 with TRBJ1-5; TRBD1 is the table's D call and was not checked against the DNA. TRBV21-1 is annotated as a pseudogene. CDR3 size: 13 residues. This CDR3 is CARGSGFFQPQHF. The CDR3 nucleotides read TGTGCCAGGGGATCAGGGTTCTTTCAGCCCCAGCATTTT.

The rearrangement uses TRBV4-1 and TRBJ2-3, with D possibly being TRBD1 or TRBD2 (5 bases each). Germline V CDR1 and CDR2: MGHRA, YSYEKL. CDR3 length equals 14 residues. V shed 8 bases and J shed 4 bases, with 16 bases lying between them. The CDR3 here is CASLDPVGADTQYF. The CDR3 coding sequence is TGCGCCAGCCTGGACCCGGTGGGGGCAGATACGCAGTATTTT.

The chain joins TRBV19 to TRBJ2-1; D gene uncertain. This CDR3 is 12 amino acids long. In germline, CDR1 is LNHDA, CDR2 SQIVND (reference sequence). V dropped 1 base and J dropped 7 bases, with 5 bases sitting between them. The CDR3 bases are TGTGCCAGTAGTATAGGGCGTAATGAGCAGTTCTTC. Its protein product is CASSIGRNEQFF. Full variable domain (remainder filled in from reference TRBV19 and TRBJ2-1): DGGITQSPKYLFRKEGQNVTLSCEQNLNHDAMYWYRQDPGQGLRLIYYSQIVNDFQKGDIAEGYSVSREKKESFPLTVTSAQKNPTAFYLCASSIGRNEQFFGPGTRLTVL.

The chain employs TRBV19 and TRBJ2-2; the match to TRBD1 covers 8 bases. J was trimmed by 9 bases and V by 1 base; bases with no gene match: 7. The CDR3 loop spans 15 amino acids. In germline, CDR1 is LNHDA, CDR2 SQIVND (reference sequence). CDR3 amino acids: CASSIGQGMSRELFF. The CDR3 region has the DNA TGTGCCAGTAGTATAGGACAGGGGATGTCAAGGGAGCTGTTTTTT.

The chain joins TRBV27 to TRBJ2-3; D not certain. The V end was cut by 4 bases, the J end by 7 bases, with 15 bases between. This CDR3 has 14 residues. CDR1 is MNHEY and CDR2 is SMNVEV in the germline V gene (reference sequence). This CDR3 reads CASSSTLPGYTQYF. The CDR3 DNA follows: TGTGCCAGCAGTTCAACCTTGCCCGGGTATACGCAGTATTTT.

The chain recombines TRBV4-2 with TRBJ2-1, with unresolved D. Deletions cut 0 bases from V and 3 bases from J, with 9 bases between. This CDR3 contains 15 residues. CDR1 is LGHNA and CDR2 is YNFKEQ in the germline V gene. For the CDR3, the DNA is TGTGCCAGCAGCCAAGAGCTAAACGGCTACAATGAGCAGTTCTTC. Encoded protein: CASSQELNGYNEQFF.